Listed here are 7 T cell receptor beta chains from one sample, sequenced in a study of T cell changes during pregnancy in multiple sclerosis. Only in-frame clones appear in the TCRdb table, and some are missing; sequencing was by immunoSEQ multiplex PCR. The data hold approximately 32,000 clones, with roughly nine tenths observed a single time. Sequencing was performed on CD8+ T cells from peripheral blood mononuclear cells, taken in the second trimester of pregnancy. The receptors derive from a female donor with multiple sclerosis, enrolled in a pregnancy study.

The chain employs TRBV6-1 and TRBJ1-1; D perhaps matches TRBD1 (6 bases). Trimming stripped 2 bases from V and 0 bases from J, with 16 bases between. Germline values: CDR1 MNHNS, CDR2 SASEGT. The CDR3 spans 17 residues. The CDR3 nucleotides are TGTGCCAGCAGTGAACTAACAGGGAAAGAAATGAACACTGAAGCTTTCTTT. Protein sequence: CASSELTGKEMNTEAFF.

The V gene is TRBV5-5, the J gene TRBJ2-3; maybe TRBD1 (6 bases). Trimming shortened V by 6 bases and J by 0 bases, and 14 bases separated the two germline ends. The CDR3 covers 15 residues. Germline lookup yields CDR1 SGHKS and CDR2 YYEKEE (reference sequence). In nucleotides, the CDR3 is TGTGCCAGCACCCGAGGGACACCGAGCACAGATACGCAGTATTTT. Translation gives CASTRGTPSTDTQYF.

V is TRBV27 and J is TRBJ2-7, with 8 bases that match TRBD2. The germline V gene encodes CDR1 MNHEY and CDR2 SMNVEV (reference sequence). The length of the CDR3 is 16 residues. The J segment lost 3 bases and the V segment lost 4 bases, leaving 11 bases of the junction unmatched. CDR3 sequence reads: CASSSTSGTPVYEQYF. Here the CDR3 DNA reads TGTGCCAGCAGTTCCACTAGCGGAACGCCGGTCTACGAGCAGTACTTC.

The V gene is TRBV28, the J gene TRBJ1-5; D perhaps matches TRBD1 (5 bases). The length of the CDR3 is 15 residues. The germline V gene encodes CDR1 MDHEN and CDR2 SYDVKM. V was pared by 2 bases and J by 5 bases, with 13 bases between. CDR3: CASSLRRGWHQPQHF. The CDR3 coding sequence is TGTGCCAGCAGTTTAAGAAGGGGATGGCATCAGCCCCAGCATTTT.

The V gene is TRBV5-4, the J gene TRBJ1-6; D is unresolved. Germline V gene data show CDR1 as SGHNT and CDR2 as YYREEE (reference sequence). CDR3 length: 15 amino acids. Trimming took 4 bases from V and 5 from J, leaving 13 bases between them. In DNA form, the CDR3 reads TGTGCCAGCAGCCGGGAAAGCCGCCATAATTCACCCCTCCACTTT. Translated: CASSRESRHNSPLHF. Based on the CDR3 plus reference TRBV5-4 and TRBJ1-6, the full variable domain is ETGVTQSPTHLIKTRGQQVTLRCSSQSGHNTVSWYQQALGQGPQFIFQYYREEENGRGNFPPRFSGLQFPNYSSELNVNALELDDSALYLCASSRESRHNSPLHFGNGTRLTVT.

This sequence joins TRBV27 and TRBJ2-7; D call uncertain. Germline CDR1 reads MNHEY; CDR2 reads SMNVEV (reference sequence). This CDR3 region has 14 residues. V dropped 1 base and J dropped 0 bases, with 7 bases sitting between them. CDR3 residues: CASSLFRSSYEQYF. The DNA of the CDR3 is TGTGCCAGCAGTTTATTCCGGAGCTCCTACGAGCAGTACTTC.

The chain is built from TRBV5-1 and TRBJ1-2, with D possibly being TRBD1 (5 bases). Looked up from germline, CDR1 is SGHRS and CDR2 is YFSETQ. This CDR3 has 16 amino acids. Deletions cut 0 bases from V and 5 bases from J, with 17 bases between. The CDR3 DNA reads as TGCGCCAGCAGCTTGGCCTATAAGACAGAGCTATATGGCTACACCTTC. It codes for CASSLAYKTELYGYTF.